These 23 T cell receptor beta chains share one sample of origin, sequenced in a study of T cell responses to AZD1222 COVID-19 vaccine. TCRdb's copy holds only in-frame clones and misses some; the assay was immunoSEQ multiplex PCR. In the table there are over 130,000 clones, roughly nine tenths of which are singletons. The input for sequencing was peripheral blood, taken 28 days after the second AZD1222 dose. The receptors originated from an adult who received the AZD1222 COVID-19 vaccine.

This rearrangement joins TRBV29-1 to TRBJ1-1; 9 bases map to TRBD1. Germline CDR1 is SQVTM and CDR2 is ANQGSEA. The CDR3 is 13 residues long. The V and J ends lost 6 bases and 5 bases, in that order; junction bases with no gene match: 7. CDR3 in amino acids: CSVGQGRETEAFF. CDR3 DNA sequence: TGCAGCGTCGGACAGGGGAGGGAAACTGAAGCTTTCTTT.

This clone was observed a single time. The gene calls are TRBV6-5 and TRBJ2-7, with 7 bases lining up with TRBD1. The CDR3 is made up of 14 amino acids. Germline V lookup: CDR1 MNHEY, CDR2 SVGAGI. V was pared by 6 bases and J by 1 base, with 6 bases of the junction left unmatched. CDR3 residues: CASRDRSRSYEQYF. The CDR3 coding sequence is TGTGCCAGCAGGGACAGGTCCCGATCCTACGAGCAGTACTTC.

The chain uses TRBV14 and TRBJ2-7; no firm D call. This CDR3 has 12 amino acids. Trimming left V 4 bases short and J 4 bases short, with 8 bases between. CDR1 is SGHDN, CDR2 FVKESK, per germline. The CDR3 here is CASSLSPYEQYF. The CDR3, as DNA: TGTGCCAGCAGCCTCAGCCCTTACGAGCAGTACTTC.

The chain couples TRBV27 to TRBJ2-7, with 12 bases that match TRBD2. In germline, CDR1 is MNHEY, CDR2 SMNVEV (reference sequence). J lost 2 bases, V lost 6 bases, and 11 bases had no gene match. The CDR3 is 17 amino acids. In nucleotides, the CDR3 is TGTGCCAGCAGGGGACTAGCGGGTAGGGCTGGCCCCTACGAGCAGTACTTC. This gives the protein CASRGLAGRAGPYEQYF.

The V call is TRBV3-1 (or the pseudogene TRBV3-2), the J call TRBJ1-4; D gene ambiguous. The CDR3 is made up of 17 amino acids. Germline assignment: CDR1 LGHDT and CDR2 YNNKEL (reference sequence). V lost 4 bases and J 1 base, leaving 16 bases between the germline ends. CDR3 region: CASSRPPLNETNEKLFF. CDR3 nucleotide sequence: TGTGCCAGCAGCCGTCCGCCCCTCAACGAAACTAATGAAAAACTGTTTTTT.

CDR3 region: CASSSRTDVNTEAFF. CDR3 DNA sequence: TGCGCCAGCAGCTCGCGGACAGACGTGAACACTGAAGCTTTCTTT. The chain couples TRBV5-1 to TRBJ1-1, with D perhaps matching TRBD1 (6 bases). In germline, CDR1 is SGHRS, CDR2 YFSETQ. V was clipped by 3 bases and J by 0 bases, with 12 bases between them. CDR3 size: 15 residues.

The V and J genes are TRBV24-1 and TRBJ1-1; tentative D call: TRBD1 (5 bases). V lost 5 bases to trimming and J lost 3 bases, with 9 bases between them. This CDR3 comprises 13 residues. Germline V gives CDR1 KGHDR, CDR2 SFDVKD. CDR3 residues: CATSGGTYTEAFF. DNA for the CDR3: TGTGCCACCAGTGGGGGGACCTACACTGAAGCTTTCTTT.

The J gene is TRBJ2-7, the V gene TRBV30; D is perhaps TRBD1 (6 bases). CDR1 GTSNPN and CDR2 SVGIG come from the germline V gene (reference sequence). Trimming removed 5 bases at V and 2 bases at J, with 13 bases between. This CDR3 has 13 residues. CDR3 residues: CAWSQGTTYEQYF. DNA for the CDR3: TGTGCCTGGTCCCAGGGGACGACCTACGAGCAGTACTTC. The full variable domain, its missing parts supplied by reference TRBV30 and TRBJ2-7, is SQTIHQWPATLVQPVGSPLSLECTVEGTSNPNLYWYRQAAGRGLQLLFYSVGIGQISSEVPQNLSASRPQDRQFILSSKKLLLSDSGFYLCAWSQGTTYEQYFGPGTRLTVT.

The chain is built from TRBV11-3 and TRBJ2-7, with 12 positions matching TRBD2. V trimming: 5 bases; J trimming: 3 bases; junction bases outside the gene matches: 11. CDR3 length: 17 residues. Per the germline V gene, CDR1 is SGHNT and CDR2 is YENEEA. CDR3 sequence: CASSPTSGGRGVYEQYF. In DNA form, the CDR3 reads TGTGCCAGCAGCCCGACTAGCGGGGGCCGGGGGGTCTACGAGCAGTACTTC.

The chain uses TRBV10-2 and TRBJ2-7; D unresolved. The germline CDR1 and CDR2 sequences are WSHSY and SAAADI. V was trimmed by 3 bases and J by 7 bases, leaving 13 bases between them. This CDR3 has 13 residues. In DNA, the CDR3 is TGCGCCAGCAGTGAAGTAGGGAAGGAGGAGCAGTACTTC. Residues: CASSEVGKEEQYF.

J is TRBJ2-4 and V is TRBV10-3; D gene ambiguous. This CDR3 region has 16 residues. Germline V CDR1 and CDR2: ENHRY, SYGVKD. V gave up 6 bases and J gave up 0 bases, with 15 bases separating them. CDR3 sequence: CAIRVVRSLAKNIQYF. The CDR3 DNA follows: TGTGCCATCAGGGTTGTACGGTCTCTAGCCAAAAACATTCAGTACTTC.

This clone came up once. The genes are TRBV6-5 and TRBJ2-7, with 10 bases matching TRBD1. Trimming cost V 7 bases and J 9 bases; bases outside gene matches: 12. Germline CDR1 reads MNHEY; CDR2 reads SVGAGI. The CDR3 is 14 amino acids. This CDR3 is CASINRDRGQRQYF. CDR3 nucleotides: TGTGCCAGCATCAACCGGGACAGGGGCCAACGGCAGTACTTC.

The V and J genes are TRBV10-3 and TRBJ1-2; D remains ambiguous. Per germline, CDR1 ENHRY and CDR2 SYGVKD. This CDR3 is 12 amino acids long. V was clipped by 4 bases and J by 7 bases, with 10 bases between them. CDR3 sequence: CAISGRTFGYTF. DNA for the CDR3: TGTGCCATCAGTGGACGGACTTTTGGCTACACCTTC.

The chain carries TRBV10-1 and TRBJ1-3; possibly TRBD1 for D (5 bases). This CDR3 has 17 amino acids. The germline V gene has CDR1 WNHNN and CDR2 SYGVQD (reference sequence). V lost 0 bases to trimming and J lost 4 bases, with 16 bases between them. CDR3 bases: TGCGCCAGCAGTGAGTCCCCCGACAGCGCACTGGGAAACACCATATATTTT. Amino acid sequence: CASSESPDSALGNTIYF.

The rearrangement links TRBV4-2 to TRBJ2-7; 8 bases are shared with TRBD2. Germline V gene sequence: CDR1 LGHNA, CDR2 YNFKEQ. The CDR3 extends over 15 amino acids. The ends lost 1 base at V and 5 bases at J; junction bases unmatched: 7. For the CDR3, the DNA is TGTGCCAGCAGCCAAGTCATCGGGAGGGCCGACGAGCAGTACTTC. Its protein product is CASSQVIGRADEQYF.

The chain carries TRBV19 and TRBJ2-7; TRBD2 matches at 7 bases. Germline assignment: CDR1 LNHDA and CDR2 SQIVND (reference sequence). V lost 6 bases to trimming and J lost 2 bases; unmatched junction nucleotides: 7. The CDR3 runs to 14 residues. The CDR3 region has the DNA TGTGCCAGTAGCACAAGCGGGATTGCCTACGAGCAGTACTTC. It encodes CASSTSGIAYEQYF.

This clone was recorded only once. The chain joins TRBV11-2 to TRBJ1-2, with D possibly TRBD1 on 6 matching bases. The CDR3 is 14 amino acids. V dropped 5 bases and J dropped 8 bases, with 18 bases sitting between them. From germline, CDR1 is SGHAT and CDR2 FQNNGV. The CDR3 protein is CASSHLTGSGGYTF. The CDR3 region has the DNA TGTGCCAGCAGCCACCTCACAGGGTCTGGAGGCTACACCTTC.

The chain joins TRBV7-9 to TRBJ1-2; D gene ambiguous. This CDR3 is 13 amino acids long. The V gene lost 5 bases and the J gene lost 4 bases, with 11 bases spanning the gap. CDR1 is SEHNR, CDR2 FQNEAQ, per germline (reference sequence). CDR3 coding DNA: TGTGCCAGCAGCCCAGATGAGGGCTATGGCTACACCTTC. This gives the protein CASSPDEGYGYTF.

The genes are TRBV23-1 and TRBJ2-7, with TRBD1 identical over 7 bases. TRBV23-1 is annotated as an ORF whose role is uncertain. The CDR3 has 13 amino acids. V lost 8 bases to trimming and J lost 2 bases; unmatched junction nucleotides: 6. The CDR3 nucleotides read TGCGCCAGCCCTACGGGACAGCCCTACGAGCAGTACTTC. This encodes CASPTGQPYEQYF.

The chain recombines TRBV15 with TRBJ1-5; D perhaps matches TRBD1 (5 bases). The CDR3 loop spans 17 amino acids. Germline values: CDR1 LNHNV, CDR2 YYDKDF (reference sequence). V dropped 3 bases and J dropped 0 bases, with 15 bases sitting between them. The CDR3 is CATSREPTAYSNQPQHF. As DNA, the CDR3 is TGTGCCACCAGCAGGGAACCGACAGCTTATAGCAATCAGCCCCAGCATTTT.

The chain uses TRBV9 and TRBJ2-7; D not resolved. CDR3 size: 13 residues. Trimming removed 4 bases from V and 3 bases from J, with 11 bases in between. CDR1 is SGDLS and CDR2 is YYNGEE in the germline V gene. The CDR3 nucleotides are TGTGCCAGCAGCTTCTCGGACCACTACGAGCAGTACTTC. Its translation: CASSFSDHYEQYF.

The V and J genes are TRBV18 and TRBJ1-1; D perhaps matches TRBD1 (5 bases). The CDR3 consists of 15 residues. Per germline, CDR1 KGHSH and CDR2 LQKENI. V was cut by 0 bases and J by 0 bases, with 8 bases left in between. The CDR3 DNA sequence: TGTGCCAGCTCACCACCTTCAGGGCTGAACACTGAAGCTTTCTTT. As protein: CASSPPSGLNTEAFF.

V is TRBV4-1 and J is TRBJ2-5, with 11 positions matching TRBD2. V dropped 6 bases and J dropped 1; count of bases not matched to a gene: 4. Germline V CDR1 and CDR2: MGHRA, YSYEKL. The CDR3 length is 15 residues. In nucleotides, the CDR3 is TGCGCCAGCAGTCTAGGACTAGCGGGCCAAGAGACCCAGTACTTC. It translates to CASSLGLAGQETQYF.